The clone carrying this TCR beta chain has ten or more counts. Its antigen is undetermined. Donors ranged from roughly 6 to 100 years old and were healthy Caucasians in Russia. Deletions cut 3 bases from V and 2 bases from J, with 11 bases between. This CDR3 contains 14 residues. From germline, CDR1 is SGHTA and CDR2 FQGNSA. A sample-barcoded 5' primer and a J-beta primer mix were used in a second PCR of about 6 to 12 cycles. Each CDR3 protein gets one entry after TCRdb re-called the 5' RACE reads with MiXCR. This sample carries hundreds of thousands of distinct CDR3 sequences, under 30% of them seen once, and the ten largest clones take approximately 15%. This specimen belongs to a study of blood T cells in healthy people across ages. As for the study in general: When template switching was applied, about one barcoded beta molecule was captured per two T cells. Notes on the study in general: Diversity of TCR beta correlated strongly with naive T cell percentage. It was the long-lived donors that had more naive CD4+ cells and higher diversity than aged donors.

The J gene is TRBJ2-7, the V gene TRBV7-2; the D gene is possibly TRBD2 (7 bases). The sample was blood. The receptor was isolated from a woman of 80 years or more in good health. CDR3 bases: TGTGCCAGCAGCTTCTCGCGGGGGCCCTACGAGCAGTACTTC. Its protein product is CASSFSRGPYEQYF.